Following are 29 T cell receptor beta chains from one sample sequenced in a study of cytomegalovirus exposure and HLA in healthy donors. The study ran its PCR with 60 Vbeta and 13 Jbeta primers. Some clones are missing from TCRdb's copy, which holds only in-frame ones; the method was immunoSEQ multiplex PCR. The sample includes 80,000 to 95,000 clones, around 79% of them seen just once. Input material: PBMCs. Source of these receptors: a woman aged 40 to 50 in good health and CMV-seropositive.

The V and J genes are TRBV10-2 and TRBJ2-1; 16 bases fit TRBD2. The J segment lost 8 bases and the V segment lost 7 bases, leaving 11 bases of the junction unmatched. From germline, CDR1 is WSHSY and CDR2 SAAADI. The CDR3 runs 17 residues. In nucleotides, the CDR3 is TGCGCCAGCAAACTCGGGACTAGCGGGAGGGGGGGCCATGAGCAGTTCTTC. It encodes CASKLGTSGRGGHEQFF.

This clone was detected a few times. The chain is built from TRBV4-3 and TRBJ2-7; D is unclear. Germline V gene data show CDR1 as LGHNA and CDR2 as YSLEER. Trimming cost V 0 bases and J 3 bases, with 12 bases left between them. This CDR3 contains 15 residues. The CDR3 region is CASSQDRGRIYEQYF. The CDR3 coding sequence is TGCGCCAGCAGCCAAGATAGAGGAAGGATCTACGAGCAGTACTTC.

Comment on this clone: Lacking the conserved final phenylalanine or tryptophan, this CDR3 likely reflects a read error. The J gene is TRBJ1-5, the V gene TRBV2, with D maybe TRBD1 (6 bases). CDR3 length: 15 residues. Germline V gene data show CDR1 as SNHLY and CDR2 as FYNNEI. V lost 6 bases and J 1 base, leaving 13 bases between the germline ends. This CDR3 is CASRDSHISNQPQHV. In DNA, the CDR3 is TGTGCCAGCAGGGACAGCCATATAAGCAATCAGCCCCAGCATGTT.

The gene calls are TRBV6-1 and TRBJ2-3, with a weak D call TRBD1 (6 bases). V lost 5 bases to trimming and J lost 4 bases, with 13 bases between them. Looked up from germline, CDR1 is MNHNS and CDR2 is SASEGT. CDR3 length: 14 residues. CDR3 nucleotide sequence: TGTGCCAGCAGTCGCGCAGGGGTAGCAGATACGCAGTATTTT. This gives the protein CASSRAGVADTQYF.

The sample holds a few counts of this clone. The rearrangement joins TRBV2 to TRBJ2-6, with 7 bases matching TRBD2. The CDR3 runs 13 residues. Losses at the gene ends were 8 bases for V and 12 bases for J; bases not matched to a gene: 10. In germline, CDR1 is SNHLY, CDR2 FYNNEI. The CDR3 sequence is CASSLWGGAVLTF. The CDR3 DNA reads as TGTGCCAGCTCACTGTGGGGAGGGGCCGTCCTGACTTTC.

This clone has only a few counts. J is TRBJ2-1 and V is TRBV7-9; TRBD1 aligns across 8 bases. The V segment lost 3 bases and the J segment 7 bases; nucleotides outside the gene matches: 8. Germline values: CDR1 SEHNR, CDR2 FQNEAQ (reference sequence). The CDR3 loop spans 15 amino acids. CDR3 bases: TGTGCCAGCAGCTTTTGGACAGGGTCGGGGAATGAGCAGTTCTTC. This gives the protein CASSFWTGSGNEQFF.

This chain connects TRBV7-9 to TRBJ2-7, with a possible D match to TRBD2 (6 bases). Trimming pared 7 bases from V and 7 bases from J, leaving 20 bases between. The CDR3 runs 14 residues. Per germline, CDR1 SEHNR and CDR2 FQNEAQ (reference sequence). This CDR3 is CASTAAGITGEQYF. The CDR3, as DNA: TGTGCCAGCACCGCGGCGGGGATTACGGGGGAGCAGTACTTC.

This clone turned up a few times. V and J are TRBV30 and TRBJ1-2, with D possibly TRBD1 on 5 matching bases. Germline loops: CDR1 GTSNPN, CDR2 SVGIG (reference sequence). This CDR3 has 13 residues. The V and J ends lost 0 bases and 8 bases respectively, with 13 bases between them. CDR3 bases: TGTGCCTGGAGTGTACTGGCAGGGAAAGGCTACACCTTC. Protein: CAWSVLAGKGYTF.

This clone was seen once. This CDR3 reads CASNPGLGSYNEQFF. CDR3 in DNA: TGTGCCAGTAATCCAGGGCTTGGGTCCTACAATGAGCAGTTCTTC. The chain couples TRBV19 to TRBJ2-1; tentative D call: TRBD1 (5 bases). V shed 7 bases and J shed 1 base, with 14 bases lying between them. Germline V gene lookup returns CDR1 LNHDA and CDR2 SQIVND (reference sequence). The CDR3 loop spans 15 amino acids.

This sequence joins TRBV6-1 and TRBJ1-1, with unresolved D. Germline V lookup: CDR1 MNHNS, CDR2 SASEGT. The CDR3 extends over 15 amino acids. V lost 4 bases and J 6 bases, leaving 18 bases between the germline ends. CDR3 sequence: CASSVQAGLSAEAFF. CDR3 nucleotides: TGTGCCAGCAGTGTTCAGGCGGGGTTGAGTGCTGAAGCTTTCTTT.

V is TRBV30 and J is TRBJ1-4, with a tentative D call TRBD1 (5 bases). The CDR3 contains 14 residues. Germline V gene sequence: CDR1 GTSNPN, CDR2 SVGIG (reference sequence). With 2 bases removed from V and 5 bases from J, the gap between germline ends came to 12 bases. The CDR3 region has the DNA TGTGCCTGGAGTATGGGGCAGAAGAATGAAAAACTGTTTTTT. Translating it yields CAWSMGQKNEKLFF. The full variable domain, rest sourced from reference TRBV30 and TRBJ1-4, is SQTIHQWPATLVQPVGSPLSLECTVEGTSNPNLYWYRQAAGRGLQLLFYSVGIGQISSEVPQNLSASRPQDRQFILSSKKLLLSDSGFYLCAWSMGQKNEKLFFGSGTQLSVL.

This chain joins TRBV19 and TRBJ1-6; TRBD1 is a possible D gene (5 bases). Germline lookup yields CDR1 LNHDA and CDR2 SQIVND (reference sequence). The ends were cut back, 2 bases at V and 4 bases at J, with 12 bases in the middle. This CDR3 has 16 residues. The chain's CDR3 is CASSITGERYNSPLHF. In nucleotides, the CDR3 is TGTGCCAGTAGTATAACAGGAGAACGGTATAATTCACCCCTCCACTTT.

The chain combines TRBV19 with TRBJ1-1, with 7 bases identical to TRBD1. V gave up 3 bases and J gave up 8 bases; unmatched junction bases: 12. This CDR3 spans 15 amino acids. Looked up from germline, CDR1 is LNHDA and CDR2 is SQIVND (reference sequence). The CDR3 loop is CASSIYGQGVNEAFF. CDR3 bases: TGTGCCAGTAGTATTTATGGGCAGGGGGTCAACGAAGCTTTCTTT.

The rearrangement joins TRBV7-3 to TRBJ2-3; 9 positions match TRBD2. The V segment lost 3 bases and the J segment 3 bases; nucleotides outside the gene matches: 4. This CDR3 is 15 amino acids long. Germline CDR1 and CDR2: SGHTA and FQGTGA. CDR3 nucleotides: TGTGCCAGCAGCTTGGCGGGGGGGCGGACAGATACGCAGTATTTT. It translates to CASSLAGGRTDTQYF.

The CDR3 nucleotides are TGTGCCAGTACTCAGGGGCTTGGTCAGCCCCAGCATTTT. It codes for CASTQGLGQPQHF. The chain links TRBV9 to TRBJ1-5; a possible D gene is TRBD1 (6 bases). Trimming shortened V by 8 bases and J by 6 bases, and 15 bases separated the two germline ends. Looked up from germline, CDR1 is SGDLS and CDR2 is YYNGEE. This CDR3 has 13 amino acids.

CDR3 loop: CAISDETSGNQETQYF. CDR3 DNA sequence: TGTGCCATCAGTGATGAGACTAGCGGGAACCAAGAGACCCAGTACTTC. This sequence joins TRBV10-3 and TRBJ2-5, with TRBD2 matching over 11 bases. Germline trimming cut 3 bases from V and 0 bases from J; bases unmatched to any gene: 3. CDR1 ENHRY and CDR2 SYGVKD come from the germline V gene. There are 16 residues in the CDR3.

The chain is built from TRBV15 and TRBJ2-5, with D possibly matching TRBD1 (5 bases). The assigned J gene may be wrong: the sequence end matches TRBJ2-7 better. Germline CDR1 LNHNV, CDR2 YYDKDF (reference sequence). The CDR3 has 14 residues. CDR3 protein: CATRRATGNYEQYF. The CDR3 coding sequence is TGTGCCACCCGCCGGGCAACAGGAAACTACGAGCAGTACTTC.

CDR3 sequence: CSASRDTEAFF. The CDR3 DNA sequence: TGCAGTGCTAGTCGGGACACTGAAGCTTTCTTT. This chain links TRBV20-1 with TRBJ1-1; D unresolved. The V gene's germline CDR1 is DFQATT and CDR2 SNEGSKA (reference sequence). With 3 bases removed from V and 3 bases from J, the gap between germline ends came to 5 bases. The CDR3 is 11 amino acids.

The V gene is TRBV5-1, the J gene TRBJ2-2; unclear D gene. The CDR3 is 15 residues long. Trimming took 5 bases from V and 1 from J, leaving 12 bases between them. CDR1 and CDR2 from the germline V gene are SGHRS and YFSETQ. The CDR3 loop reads CASSLEQLNTGELFF. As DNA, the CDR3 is TGCGCCAGCAGTCTGGAACAGCTGAACACCGGGGAGCTGTTTTTT.

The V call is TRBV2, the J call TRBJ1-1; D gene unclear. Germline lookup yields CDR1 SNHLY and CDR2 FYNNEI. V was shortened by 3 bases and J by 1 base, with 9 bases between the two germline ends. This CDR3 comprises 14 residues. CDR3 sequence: CASSDPGENTEAFF. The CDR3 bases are TGTGCCAGCAGTGATCCAGGTGAGAACACTGAAGCTTTCTTT.

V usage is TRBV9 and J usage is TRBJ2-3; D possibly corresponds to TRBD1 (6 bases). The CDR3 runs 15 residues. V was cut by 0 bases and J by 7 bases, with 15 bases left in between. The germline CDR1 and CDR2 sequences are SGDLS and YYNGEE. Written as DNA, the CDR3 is TGTGCCAGCAGCGTAGGTGCAGGGGAGACATATACGCAGTATTTT. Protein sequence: CASSVGAGETYTQYF.

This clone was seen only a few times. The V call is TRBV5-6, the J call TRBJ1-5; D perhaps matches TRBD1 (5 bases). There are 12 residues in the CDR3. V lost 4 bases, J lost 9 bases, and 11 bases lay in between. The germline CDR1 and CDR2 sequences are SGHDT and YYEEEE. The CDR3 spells CASSITQGPQHF. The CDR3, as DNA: TGTGCCAGCAGCATCACCCAGGGGCCCCAGCATTTT.

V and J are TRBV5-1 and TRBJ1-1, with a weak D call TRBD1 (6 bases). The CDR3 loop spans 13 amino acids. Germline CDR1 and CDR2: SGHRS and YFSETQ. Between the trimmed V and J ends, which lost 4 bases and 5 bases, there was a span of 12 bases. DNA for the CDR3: TGCGCCAGCAGCCCCGGACAGTGGACTGAAGCTTTCTTT. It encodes CASSPGQWTEAFF. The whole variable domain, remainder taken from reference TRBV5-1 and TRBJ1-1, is KAGVTQTPRYLIKTRGQQVTLSCSPISGHRSVSWYQQTPGQGLQFLFEYFSETQRNKGNFPGRFSGRQFSNSRSEMNVSTLELGDSALYLCASSPGQWTEAFFGQGTRLTVV.

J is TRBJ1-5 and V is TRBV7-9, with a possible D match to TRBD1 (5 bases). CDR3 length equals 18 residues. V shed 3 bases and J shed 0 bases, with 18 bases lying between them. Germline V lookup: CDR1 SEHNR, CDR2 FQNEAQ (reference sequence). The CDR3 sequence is CASSFQIPGLTSNQPQHF. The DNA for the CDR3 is TGTGCCAGCAGCTTTCAAATACCGGGACTGACTAGCAATCAGCCCCAGCATTTT. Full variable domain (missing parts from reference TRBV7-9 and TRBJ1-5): DTGVSQNPRHKITKRGQNVTFRCDPISEHNRLYWYRQTLGQGPEFLTYFQNEAQLEKSRLLSDRFSAERPKGSFSTLEIQRTEQGDSAMYLCASSFQIPGLTSNQPQHFGDGTRLSIL.

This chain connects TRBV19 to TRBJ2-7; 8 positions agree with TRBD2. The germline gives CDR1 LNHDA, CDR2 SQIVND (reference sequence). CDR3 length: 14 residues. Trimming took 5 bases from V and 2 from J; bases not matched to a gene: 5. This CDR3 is CASSAASGPYEQYF. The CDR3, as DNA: TGTGCCAGTAGTGCTGCTAGCGGGCCCTACGAGCAGTACTTC.

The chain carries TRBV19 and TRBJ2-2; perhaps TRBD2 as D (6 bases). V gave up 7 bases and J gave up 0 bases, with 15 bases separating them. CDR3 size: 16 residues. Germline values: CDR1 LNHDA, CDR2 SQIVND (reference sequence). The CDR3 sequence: CASKGGILPNTGELFF. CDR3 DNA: TGTGCCAGTAAGGGCGGGATCCTGCCGAACACCGGGGAGCTGTTTTTT. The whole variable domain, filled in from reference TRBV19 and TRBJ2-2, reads DGGITQSPKYLFRKEGQNVTLSCEQNLNHDAMYWYRQDPGQGLRLIYYSQIVNDFQKGDIAEGYSVSREKKESFPLTVTSAQKNPTAFYLCASKGGILPNTGELFFGEGSRLTVL.

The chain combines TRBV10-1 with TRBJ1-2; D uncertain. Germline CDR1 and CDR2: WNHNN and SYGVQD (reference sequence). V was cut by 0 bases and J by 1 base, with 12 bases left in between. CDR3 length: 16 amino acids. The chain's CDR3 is CASSESRVPGNYGYTF. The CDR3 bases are TGCGCCAGCAGTGAGTCGAGGGTCCCAGGTAACTATGGCTACACCTTC.

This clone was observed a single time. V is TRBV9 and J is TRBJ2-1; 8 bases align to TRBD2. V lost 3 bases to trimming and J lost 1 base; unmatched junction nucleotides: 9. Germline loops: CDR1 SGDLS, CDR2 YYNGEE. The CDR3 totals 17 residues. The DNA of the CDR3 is TGTGCCAGCAGCGCCGGGGGGGATGCTAGGTCCTACAATGAGCAGTTCTTC. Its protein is CASSAGGDARSYNEQFF. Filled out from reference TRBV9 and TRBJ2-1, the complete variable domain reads DSGVTQTPKHLITATGQRVTLRCSPRSGDLSVYWYQQSLDQGLQFLIQYYNGEERAKGNILERFSAQQFPDLHSELNLSSLELGDSALYFCASSAGGDARSYNEQFFGPGTRLTVL.

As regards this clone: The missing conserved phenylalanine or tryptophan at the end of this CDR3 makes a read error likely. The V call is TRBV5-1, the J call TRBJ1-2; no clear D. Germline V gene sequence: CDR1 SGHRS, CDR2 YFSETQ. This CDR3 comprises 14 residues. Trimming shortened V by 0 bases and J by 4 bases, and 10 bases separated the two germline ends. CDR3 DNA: TGCGCCAGCAGCTTGGAAGGCGGAAGCTATGGCTACACCGTC. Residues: CASSLEGGSYGYTV.